A single sample is the source of the 3 T cell receptor beta chains below, sequenced in a study of T cells in Graves' hyperthyroidism and ophthalmopathy. The source material, RNA transcripts, was used to amplify TCR beta CDR3 regions. The HTBI primer set served for first-round RT-PCR of the TCR CDR3. TCRdb used MiXCR to reprocess the multiplex PCR reads, holding one entry per CDR3 protein. The sample has 370,000 or so distinct CDR3 sequences; roughly 25% are singletons. The sample was blood. Every receptor here comes from a man aged 45-65 years with Graves' hyperthyroidism.

This clonotype was observed a handful of times. The gene calls are TRBV2 and TRBJ1-5; D is ambiguous. The CDR3 loop spans 15 amino acids. Looked up from germline, CDR1 is SNHLY and CDR2 is FYNNEI. V shed 3 bases and J shed 0 bases, with 9 bases lying between them. The CDR3 region is CASSEFRHSNQPQHF. The CDR3 DNA reads TGTGCCAGCAGTGAGTTCAGACATAGCAATCAGCCCCAGCATTTT.

This chain links TRBV6-2 or TRBV6-3 with TRBJ2-7; 12 bases agree with TRBD2. Germline V gene sequence: CDR1 MNHEY, CDR2 SVGEGT. V gave up 4 bases and J gave up 1 base; unmatched junction bases: 8. CDR3 size: 17 residues. CDR3 amino acids: CASSLKGLAGYSYEQYF. CDR3 sequence (DNA): TGTGCCAGCAGTTTAAAAGGACTAGCGGGGTATTCCTACGAGCAGTACTTC.

There are a few counts of this clonotype. The rearrangement links TRBV5-1 to TRBJ2-7, with 13 bases identical to TRBD2. Germline CDR1 is SGHRS and CDR2 is YFSETQ. After removal of 4 bases from V and 4 bases from J, the junction contained 8 bases not matched to a gene. This CDR3 spans 16 amino acids. The CDR3: CASSLRTSGSEYEQYF. CDR3 DNA: TGCGCCAGCAGCCTGCGGACTAGCGGGAGCGAATACGAGCAGTACTTC.